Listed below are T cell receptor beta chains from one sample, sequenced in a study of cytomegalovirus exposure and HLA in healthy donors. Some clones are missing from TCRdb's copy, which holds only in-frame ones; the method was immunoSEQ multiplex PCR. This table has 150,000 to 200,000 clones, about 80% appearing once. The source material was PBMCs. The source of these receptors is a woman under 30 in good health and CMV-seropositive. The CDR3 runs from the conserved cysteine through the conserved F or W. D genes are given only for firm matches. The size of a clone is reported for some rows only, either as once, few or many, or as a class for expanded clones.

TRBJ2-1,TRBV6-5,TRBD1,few,TGTGCCAGCAGTTACGACAGGGTAAAGGATGAGCAGTTCTTC,CASSYDRVKDEQFF
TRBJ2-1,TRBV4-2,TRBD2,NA,TGTGCCAGCAGCCAAGAAATGCTAGCGGGGGGGCCGGATGAGCAGTTCTTC,CASSQEMLAGGPDEQFF
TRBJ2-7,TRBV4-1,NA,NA,TGCGCCAGCAGCTTTCAGGGTTCCTACGAGCAGTACTTC,CASSFQGSYEQYF
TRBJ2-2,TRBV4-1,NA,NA,TGCGCCAGCAGCACTCTCCGGCTTGACAGATACACCGGGGAGCTGTTTTTT,CASSTLRLDRYTGELFF
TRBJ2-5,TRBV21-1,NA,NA,TGTGCCAGCAGCAAACGGTGTGAAGACCAAGAGACCCAGTACTTC,CASSKRCEDQETQYF
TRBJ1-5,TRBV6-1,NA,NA,TGTGCCAGCAGTGTCGAGAGCAATCAGCCCCAGCATTTT,CASSVESNQPQHF
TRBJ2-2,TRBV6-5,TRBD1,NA,TGTGCCAGCAGTTTCCGACAGGGCGGCACCGGGGAGCTGTTTTTT,CASSFRQGGTGELFF
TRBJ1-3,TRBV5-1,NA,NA,TGCGCCAGCAGCTTTGGGCAGGGATTAGTTGGAAACACCATATATTTT,CASSFGQGLVGNTIYF
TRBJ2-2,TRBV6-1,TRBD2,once,TGTGCCAGCAGTGAAGACAGTAGCGGGCGCTTTAGGGGGGAGCTGTTTTTT,CASSEDSSGRFRGELFF
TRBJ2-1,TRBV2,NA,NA,TGTGCCAGCATGCTACGGGGGGCCAATGAGCAGTTCTTC,CASMLRGANEQFF
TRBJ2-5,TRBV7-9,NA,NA,TGTGCCAGCAGCTTATGGGGCGGAGAGACCCAGTACTTC,CASSLWGGETQYF
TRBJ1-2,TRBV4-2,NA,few,TGTGCCAGCAGCCAAGATGTCCAGAGCTACACCTTC,CASSQDVQSYTF
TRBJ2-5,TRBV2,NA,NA,TGTGCCAGCAGTGAACAGGGTCAACAAGAGACCCAGTACTTC,CASSEQGQQETQYF
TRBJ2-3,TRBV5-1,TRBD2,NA,TGCGCCAGCAGCCCAAGTCCCCTAGCGGGGGGATCAGATACGCAGTATTTT,CASSPSPLAGGSDTQYF
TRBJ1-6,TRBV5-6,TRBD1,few,TGTGCCAGCAGCTTGGACAGGGGAATTAATTCACCCCTCCACTTT,CASSLDRGINSPLHF
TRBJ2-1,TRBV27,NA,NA,TGTGCCAGCAGCTTTAGCTCCTACAATGAGCAGTTCTTC,CASSFSSYNEQFF
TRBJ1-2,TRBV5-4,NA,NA,TGTGCCAGCAGCTTCGGGGAGGACGGCTACACCTTC,CASSFGEDGYTF
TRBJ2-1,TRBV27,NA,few,TGTGCCAGCAGTTTTACGACTATGGTGTCGTATGATGAGCAGTTCTTC,CASSFTTMVSYDEQFF
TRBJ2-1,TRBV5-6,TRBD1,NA,TGTGCCAGCAGCGCGGACAGGGTACCCTACAATGAGCAGTTCTTC,CASSADRVPYNEQFF
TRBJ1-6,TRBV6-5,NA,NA,TGTGCCAGCAGTGTACAGAGCTCCTATAATTCACCCCTCCACTTT,CASSVQSSYNSPLHF
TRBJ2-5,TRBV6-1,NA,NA,TGTGCCAGCCTTACTAGCTCCGAGACCCAGTACTTC,CASLTSSETQYF
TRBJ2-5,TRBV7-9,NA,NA,TGTGCCAGCAGCCCCGGGTCTTCTGGGACCCAGTACTTC,CASSPGSSGTQYF
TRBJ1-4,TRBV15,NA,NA,TGTGCCACCAGCAGGGACAGAATCTCTGAAAAACTGTTTTTT,CATSRDRISEKLFF
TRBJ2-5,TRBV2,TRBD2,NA,TGTGCCAGCAGTGATGGGCTAGCGGGGGGTTACGAGACCCAGTACTTC,CASSDGLAGGYETQYF